Sequencing of this TCR beta chain was carried out in a study of molecular identifiers for immune sequencing clone quantification. TCRdb ran MiXCR on the PCR reads and lists one entry per CDR3 protein. The repertoire holds about 510,000 distinct CDR3 sequences, with about 21% as singletons. This CDR3 contains 15 residues. V shed 3 bases and J 1 base; nucleotides not matched to a gene: 4. Sequenced: naive CD8+ T cells from blood, with Jurkat cell RNA spiked in. Documented subset: FACS-sorted CD8+CD4-CCR7+CD45RA+ naive T cells. The TCR sequence derives from a human donor in good health. Some libraries in this study had Jurkat cell RNA spiked in. This chain connects TRBV12-3 or TRBV12-4 to TRBJ2-3, with 7 bases lining up with TRBD1. The CDR3 reads CASSFKGAGTDTQYF. The CDR3 nucleotides are TGTGCCAGCAGTTTTAAGGGGGCGGGCACAGATACGCAGTATTTT.